This TCR beta chain came from a study of shared clonotypes between healthy human individuals. General study results and limits: Blood was the only sampled material, and tissue repertoires likely differ.

V lost 5 bases and J lost 2, with 16 bases in between. Germline CDR1 reads PRHDT; CDR2 reads FYEKMQ (reference sequence). The CDR3 length is 16 residues. In regard to this clone: Its target is not known.

CD45RO-negative, CCR7-selected cells formed the naive CD8 fraction, which excluded terminally differentiated effector memory CD45RA+ cells. The table came from immunoSEQ multiplex PCR; TCRdb's copy has only in-frame clones and leaves some out. The table has under 1 million clones, approximately 92% seen once. The source of this sequence is a man aged 25 to 45 in good health. The sequencing sample was made of naive CD8+ T cells sorted from blood. The chain carries TRBV13 and TRBJ2-1, with TRBD2 as a possible D gene (5 bases). CDR3 nucleotides: TGTGCCAGCAGCACAGCGGACGGAGGAACCTACAATGAGCAGTTCTTC. Its protein product is CASSTADGGTYNEQFF. Full variable domain (outside the CDR3, taken from reference TRBV13 and TRBJ2-1): AAGVIQSPRHLIKEKRETATLKCYPIPRHDTVYWYQQGPGQDPQFLISFYEKMQSDKGSIPDRFSAQQFSDYHSELNMSSLELGDSALYFCASSTADGGTYNEQFFGPGTRLTVL.